The source of this T cell receptor (beta chain) is a study of post-analysis software for immune sequencing data. On this clonotype: Antigen: not known.

This CDR3 has 17 residues. V dropped 7 bases and J dropped 1; count of bases not matched to a gene: 15. Germline V gene lookup returns CDR1 MNHNS and CDR2 SASEGT. Study-wide results and limits: Same-batch preparations were strongly co-clustered by F measure. In patients, TRBV5-6, TRBV5-1 and TRBV20-1 belonged to several TRBV segments found more frequently than in controls. Patients with multiple sclerosis recorded significantly lower normalized Chao1 diversity than controls, the study found.

Built from TCR beta cDNA, the libraries had unique molecular identifiers in them. Between roughly 1 and 10 million T cells gave rise to approximately 520,000 cDNA molecules. MiXCR, run by TCRdb on the PCR reads, gives a single entry per CDR3 protein. The repertoire holds over 300,000 distinct CDR3 sequences, roughly 38% seen once, with 13% in the top ten. The chain combines TRBV6-1 with TRBJ1-1; 7 bases match TRBD1. Sequenced: blood. The sequence was collected from a girl aged 5-17 years with multiple sclerosis. The CDR3 loop reads CASNDRAGETWNTEAFF. The CDR3 DNA is TGTGCCAGCAATGACAGGGCAGGGGAGACGTGGAACACTGAAGCTTTCTTT.